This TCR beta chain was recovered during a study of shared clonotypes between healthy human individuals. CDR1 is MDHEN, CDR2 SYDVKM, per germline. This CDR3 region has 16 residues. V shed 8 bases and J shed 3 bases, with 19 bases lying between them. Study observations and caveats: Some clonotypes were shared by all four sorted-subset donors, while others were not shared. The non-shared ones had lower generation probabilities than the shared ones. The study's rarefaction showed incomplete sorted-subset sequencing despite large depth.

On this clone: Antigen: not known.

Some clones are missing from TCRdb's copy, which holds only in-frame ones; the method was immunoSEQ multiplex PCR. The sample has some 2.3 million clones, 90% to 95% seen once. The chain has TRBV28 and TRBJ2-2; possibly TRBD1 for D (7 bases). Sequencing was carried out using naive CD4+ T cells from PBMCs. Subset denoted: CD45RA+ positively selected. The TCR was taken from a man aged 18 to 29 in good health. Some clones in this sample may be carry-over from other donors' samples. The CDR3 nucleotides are TGTGCCAGCTGGGGGGACAGAGATCTTTACACCGGGGAGCTGTTTTTT. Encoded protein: CASWGDRDLYTGELFF. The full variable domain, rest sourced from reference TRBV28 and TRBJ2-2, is DVKVTQSSRYLVKRTGEKVFLECVQDMDHENMFWYRQDPGLGLRLIYFSYDVKMKEKGDIPEGYSVSREKKERFSLILESASTNQTSMYLCASWGDRDLYTGELFFGEGSRLTVL.